One sample yielded the 21 T cell receptor beta chains listed below, sequenced in a study of blood T cell repertoires in COVID-19. Sequencing was performed with immunoSEQ multiplex PCR; in TCRdb, only in-frame clones are kept and a portion is missing. The profile shows about 240,000 clones, roughly 87% of them singletons. Sample: peripheral blood. The receptors shown here come from a man aged 60 to 69 who had recovered from COVID-19.

Turning to this clone: One end of the junction fails to match germline, which may point to a read error. The V and J genes are TRBV5-1 and TRBJ2-2; a weak D match, TRBD2 (6 bases). From germline, CDR1 is SGHRS and CDR2 YFSETQ. The CDR3 totals 15 residues. The DNA of the CDR3 is TGCGCCAGCACCTTGGGACTCCGCAACACCGGGGAGCTGTTTTTT. Protein: CASTLGLRNTGELFF.

This chain connects TRBV3-1 (or the pseudogene TRBV3-2) to TRBJ2-4, with 7 bases lining up with TRBD1. CDR3 length: 16 residues. CDR1 is LGHDT, CDR2 YNNKEL, per germline (reference sequence). V trimming: 0 bases; J trimming: 7 bases; junction bases outside the gene matches: 9. The CDR3 DNA is TGTGCCAGCAGCCAAGATCGAGCGACAGGGTGGAACATTCAGTACTTC. Residues: CASSQDRATGWNIQYF.

The V and J genes are TRBV20-1 and TRBJ1-1; maybe TRBD1 (6 bases). Trimming removed 6 bases from V and 5 bases from J, with 10 bases in between. The CDR3 contains 11 residues. Germline V lookup: CDR1 DFQATT, CDR2 SNEGSKA (reference sequence). This CDR3 reads CSARGGTEAFF. DNA of the CDR3: TGCAGTGCCAGGGGCGGAACTGAAGCTTTCTTT.

The sample holds one count of this clone. V is TRBV9 and J is TRBJ2-7, with 8 bases aligning to TRBD1. This CDR3 comprises 15 residues. J was trimmed by 1 base and V by 4 bases; bases with no gene match: 7. In germline, CDR1 is SGDLS, CDR2 YYNGEE. The DNA of the CDR3 is TGTGCCAGCAGCTTAGGGACAGGCATTTCCTACGAGCAGTACTTC. This codes for CASSLGTGISYEQYF.

This clone is a singleton in its sample. The rearrangement joins TRBV28 to TRBJ2-7; D might be TRBD2 (6 bases). The V end lost 4 bases, the J end lost 1 base, and 14 bases lay between the germline ends. The CDR3 extends over 15 amino acids. Germline CDR1 and CDR2: MDHEN and SYDVKM. DNA of the CDR3: TGTGCCAGCAGTTCGGGGGACCTAGGGTCCTACGAGCAGTACTTC. Translated, it gives CASSSGDLGSYEQYF.

The chain couples TRBV30 to TRBJ1-5; TRBD1 is a possible D gene (5 bases). V lost 0 bases and J lost 4, with 7 bases in between. Per germline, CDR1 GTSNPN and CDR2 SVGIG (reference sequence). The CDR3 contains 13 residues. The CDR3 sequence: CAWSVQENQPQHF. The CDR3 nucleotides read TGTGCCTGGAGTGTACAGGAGAATCAGCCCCAGCATTTT.

V is TRBV4-1 and J is TRBJ1-2; TRBD1 agrees at 9 bases. V shed 4 bases, J shed 2 bases, and the junction held 8 bases outside the gene matches. CDR1 and CDR2 from the germline V gene are MGHRA and YSYEKL. The CDR3 runs 16 residues. The CDR3 bases are TGCGCCAGCAGCCCCTCTGGACAGGGGAAAAACTATGGCTACACCTTC. This encodes CASSPSGQGKNYGYTF.

The chain is built from TRBV4-1 and TRBJ2-1, with TRBD2 matching over 13 bases. Germline V gene data show CDR1 as MGHRA and CDR2 as YSYEKL. The V and J ends lost 2 bases and 7 bases, in that order; junction bases with no gene match: 8. This CDR3 has 17 residues. CDR3 coding DNA: TGCGCCAGCAGCCAATATTCCGGGACTAGCGGGGATAATGAGCAGTTCTTC. Protein product: CASSQYSGTSGDNEQFF.

This clone turned up a few times. This chain links TRBV6-6 with TRBJ1-2, with D possibly TRBD1 on 5 matching bases. Deletions cut 6 bases from V and 2 bases from J, with 10 bases between. This CDR3 spans 13 amino acids. Per the germline V gene, CDR1 is MNHNY and CDR2 is SVGAGI (reference sequence). This CDR3 is CASRQQENYGYTF. CDR3 sequence (DNA): TGTGCCAGCAGACAACAGGAGAACTATGGCTACACCTTC.

In regard to this clone: Other DNA variants within this sample encode the same CDR3. The chain couples TRBV5-4 to TRBJ2-3; perhaps TRBD1 as D (5 bases). CDR1 is SGHNT and CDR2 is YYREEE in the germline V gene (reference sequence). V gave up 0 bases and J gave up 0 bases, with 8 bases separating them. The CDR3 is made up of 15 amino acids. The chain's CDR3 is CASSLEGASTDTQYF. DNA for the CDR3: TGTGCCAGCAGCTTGGAAGGGGCTAGCACAGATACGCAGTATTTT.

This chain joins TRBV5-1 and TRBJ2-1; 10 nucleotides line up with TRBD2. J lost 0 bases, V lost 0 bases, and 12 bases had no gene match. CDR3 size: 20 residues. Per the germline V gene, CDR1 is SGHRS and CDR2 is YFSETQ. CDR3 region: CASSLVLLAGGPRSYNEQFF. The CDR3 coding sequence is TGCGCCAGCAGCTTGGTGCTCTTAGCGGGGGGCCCTCGCTCCTACAATGAGCAGTTCTTC.

V and J are TRBV24-1 and TRBJ1-4; 7 bases match TRBD1. The CDR3 length is 15 residues. The V segment lost 4 bases and the J segment 7 bases; nucleotides outside the gene matches: 8. The germline V gene has CDR1 KGHDR and CDR2 SFDVKD. CDR3 nucleotides: TGTGCCACCAGTGACACGTCCGGGACAGTTGAAAAACTGTTTTTT. Its translation is CATSDTSGTVEKLFF.

CDR3 sequence reads: CASSKARRYEQYV. The CDR3 DNA is TGTGCCAGCAGCAAAGCGCGTCGCTACGAGCAGTACGTC. The chain combines TRBV21-1 with TRBJ2-7; TRBD2 was called by the table and not checked on the DNA. TRBV21-1 is noted as a pseudogene. CDR3 length equals 13 residues.

In this sample, this clone turned up once. The V call is TRBV25-1, the J call TRBJ2-7, with TRBD1 identical over 8 bases. The CDR3 runs to 15 residues. Germline CDR1 is MGHDK and CDR2 is SYGVNS. After removal of 1 base from V and 7 bases from J, the junction contained 9 bases not matched to a gene. CDR3 residues: CASSESPDRVKEQYF. The CDR3 DNA reads TGTGCCAGCAGTGAATCTCCGGACAGGGTAAAGGAGCAGTACTTC.

The chain carries TRBV28 and TRBJ1-6; TRBD1 matches at 10 bases. This CDR3 is 17 amino acids long. J lost 5 bases, V lost 5 bases, and 9 bases had no gene match. Germline loops: CDR1 MDHEN, CDR2 SYDVKM. CDR3 amino acids: CASSPPRDRGDNSPLHF. CDR3 coding DNA: TGTGCCAGCAGTCCGCCCCGGGACAGGGGAGATAATTCACCCCTCCACTTT.

The chain recombines TRBV11-2 with TRBJ2-7, with TRBD1 as a possible D gene (7 bases). CDR3 length: 14 residues. Trimming took 1 base from V and 1 from J, leaving 8 bases between them. Germline CDR1 is SGHAT and CDR2 is FQNNGV. The CDR3 region has the DNA TGTGCCAGCAGCTTAGCAGGGGGGTCCTACGAGCAGTACGTC. This codes for CASSLAGGSYEQYV.

The V gene is TRBV24-1, the J gene TRBJ1-1; D gene ambiguous. Germline-derived CDR1 and CDR2 are KGHDR and SFDVKD. The CDR3 runs 12 residues. V shed 4 bases and J shed 1 base, with 3 bases lying between them. The CDR3 coding sequence is TGTGCCACCAGTGACAGGAACACTGAAGCTTTCTTT. Translated: CATSDRNTEAFF.

The chain uses TRBV30 and TRBJ2-4, with 10 bases that match TRBD1. The CDR3 runs 15 residues. Germline loops: CDR1 GTSNPN, CDR2 SVGIG (reference sequence). Trimming took 0 bases from V and 8 from J; bases not matched to a gene: 7. The CDR3: CAWSVRDRGSDIQYF. As DNA, the CDR3 is TGTGCCTGGAGTGTAAGGGACAGGGGATCGGACATTCAGTACTTC.

The V call is TRBV18, the J call TRBJ1-4; weak D call: TRBD1 (5 bases). Looked up from germline, CDR1 is KGHSH and CDR2 is LQKENI. CDR3 size: 16 residues. Trimming cost V 1 base and J 0 bases, with 9 bases left between them. Here the CDR3 reads CASSPLDSTTNEKLFF. The CDR3 nucleotides read TGTGCCAGCTCACCACTAGACAGCACAACTAATGAAAAACTGTTTTTT.

This chain connects TRBV27 to TRBJ1-6, with a weak D call TRBD1 (5 bases). The CDR3 runs to 13 residues. Per the germline V gene, CDR1 is MNHEY and CDR2 is SMNVEV (reference sequence). Trimming removed 3 bases from V and 10 bases from J, with 10 bases in between. The CDR3 region has the DNA TGTGCCAGCAGTTTGGGGGGAAGGTCACCCCTCCACTTT. This encodes CASSLGGRSPLHF.

The chain recombines TRBV6-1 with TRBJ2-5, with 11 bases matching TRBD2. Looked up from germline, CDR1 is MNHNS and CDR2 is SASEGT. Losses at the gene ends were 2 bases for V and 3 bases for J; bases not matched to a gene: 8. The CDR3 consists of 17 residues. The CDR3 bases are TGTGCCAGCAGTGAATTATTGAAGACTAGCGGGGAAGAGACCCAGTACTTC. This encodes CASSELLKTSGEETQYF.